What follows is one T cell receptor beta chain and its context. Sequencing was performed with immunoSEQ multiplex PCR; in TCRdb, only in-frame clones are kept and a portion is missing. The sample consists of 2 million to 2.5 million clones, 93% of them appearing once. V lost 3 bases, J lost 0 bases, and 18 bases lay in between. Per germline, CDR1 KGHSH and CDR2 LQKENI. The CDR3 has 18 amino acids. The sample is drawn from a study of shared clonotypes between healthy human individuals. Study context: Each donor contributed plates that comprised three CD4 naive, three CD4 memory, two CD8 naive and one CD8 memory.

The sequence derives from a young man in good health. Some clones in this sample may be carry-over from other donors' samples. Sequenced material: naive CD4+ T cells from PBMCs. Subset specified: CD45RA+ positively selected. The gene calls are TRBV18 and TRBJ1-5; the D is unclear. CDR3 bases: TGTGCCAGCTCACCTTACCGGGAGCCCCGCCATAGCAATCAGCCCCAGCATTTT. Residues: CASSPYREPRHSNQPQHF.